The TCR beta chain under discussion was sequenced for a study of blood T cell repertoires in COVID-19. Study background: Sites across the United States, Italy and Spain contributed samples from acute and convalescent COVID-19. From T cells, B-cell-depleted T cells, or PBMCs came the material, which was cDNA or gDNA.

Authors' data handling: Amplification from reference gene primers served as the basis for estimated nucleated cell counts. Sequenced by immunoSEQ multiplex PCR; TCRdb stores in-frame clones only, minus some. From that table come the V and J calls and clone size; the DNA was used to work out D and trimming. Here the sample spans 150,000 to 200,000 clones, roughly 75% being singletons. J was trimmed by 6 bases and V by 6 bases; bases with no gene match: 5. The CDR3 is made up of 15 amino acids. Germline CDR1 reads SEHNR; CDR2 reads FQNEAQ (reference sequence). Sequencing input: peripheral blood. The clonotype originates from a man between 65 and 85 years old with active or convalescent COVID-19. This chain links TRBV7-9 with TRBJ2-1, with 13 nucleotides matching TRBD2. CDR3 region: CASSRTSGSTNEQFF. The CDR3 DNA reads TGTGCCAGCAGTAGGACTAGCGGGAGTACCAATGAGCAGTTCTTC.